The 24 T cell receptor beta chains listed next were all sequenced from one sample in a study of T cells in Graves' hyperthyroidism and ophthalmopathy. From RNA transcripts, TCR beta CDR3 regions were amplified. HTBI primers were employed in a first-round RT-PCR of the TCR CDR3. MiXCR was run by TCRdb on the multiplex PCR reads, yielding one entry per CDR3 protein. The profile covers roughly 300,000 distinct CDR3 sequences, with approximately 13% appearing a single time and around 24% taken by the ten largest. Sequenced: blood. Every receptor here comes from a woman in her 30s with Graves' hyperthyroidism.

Many counts were recorded for this clonotype. This sequence joins TRBV2 and TRBJ2-7; no clear D gene. Trimming removed 4 bases at V and 4 bases at J, with 8 bases between. Germline CDR1 is SNHLY and CDR2 is FYNNEI. The CDR3 runs to 12 residues. This CDR3 reads CASSGDYYEQYF. CDR3 in DNA: TGTGCCAGCAGTGGAGATTATTACGAGCAGTACTTC.

The chain uses TRBV9 and TRBJ2-5, with D possibly being TRBD2 (7 bases). Germline values: CDR1 SGDLS, CDR2 YYNGEE. The germline V and J ends were trimmed by 3 bases and 3 bases, with 15 bases remaining between them. The CDR3 covers 15 residues. The CDR3 protein is CASSGMGRGEETQYF. The CDR3, as DNA: TGTGCCAGCAGCGGGATGGGGAGGGGGGAAGAGACCCAGTACTTC.

This clonotype occurred a few times. This rearrangement joins TRBV13 to TRBJ2-7; D possibly corresponds to TRBD1 (5 bases). The germline gives CDR1 PRHDT, CDR2 FYEKMQ (reference sequence). The CDR3 runs 14 residues. V lost 1 base to trimming and J lost 5 bases, with 12 bases between them. CDR3 in DNA: TGTGCCAGCAGCTTAGTGGGGCTTTTGGACGAGCAGTACTTC. Its translation is CASSLVGLLDEQYF.

This clonotype was picked up many times. The chain carries TRBV28 and TRBJ1-2; 7 bases align to TRBD1. The CDR3 sequence is 13 residues long. The V and J ends lost 5 bases and 7 bases, in that order; junction bases with no gene match: 7. Germline CDR1 reads MDHEN; CDR2 reads SYDVKM. The CDR3 coding sequence is TGTGCCAGCAGTCGGACAGGTGGCGGTGGCTACACCTTC. Translation gives CASSRTGGGGYTF.

This clonotype was picked up many times. The V call is TRBV6-1, the J call TRBJ1-5; weak D call: TRBD1 (6 bases). The germline CDR1 and CDR2 sequences are MNHNS and SASEGT. This CDR3 spans 15 amino acids. With 5 bases removed from V and 2 bases from J, the gap between germline ends came to 13 bases. CDR3 protein: CASSTKGGGNQPQHF. The CDR3 nucleotides are TGTGCCAGCAGTACGAAGGGGGGTGGCAATCAGCCCCAGCATTTT.

This clonotype was seen many times. CDR3 loop: CATSDLPGLANNEQFF. CDR3 DNA: TGTGCCACCAGTGATCTCCCCGGGCTAGCTAACAATGAGCAGTTCTTC. The V gene is TRBV24-1, the J gene TRBJ2-1; tentatively, D is TRBD2 (5 bases). V lost 3 bases, J lost 5 bases, and 16 bases lay in between. Germline V gene data show CDR1 as KGHDR and CDR2 as SFDVKD. The CDR3 has 16 amino acids.

Here the CDR3 reads CASSQQGAGTDTQYF. The DNA of the CDR3 is TGTGCCAGCTCACAACAGGGGGCTGGCACAGATACGCAGTATTTT. V is TRBV18 and J is TRBJ2-3, with TRBD1 identical over 9 bases. The length of the CDR3 is 15 residues. The V and J ends lost 4 bases and 1 base, in that order; junction bases with no gene match: 3. The germline V gene encodes CDR1 KGHSH and CDR2 LQKENI.

This clonotype has just a few counts. The J gene is TRBJ2-1, the V gene TRBV29-1; 8 bases align to TRBD2. The V segment lost 3 bases and the J segment 5 bases; nucleotides outside the gene matches: 15. Per germline, CDR1 SQVTM and CDR2 ANQGSEA. The CDR3 covers 17 residues. CDR3 sequence reads: CSVDPAGASRTHNEQFF. The CDR3 DNA follows: TGCAGCGTTGATCCAGCGGGGGCGTCAAGGACCCACAATGAGCAGTTCTTC.

This clonotype was counted at least ten times. The genes are TRBV6-1 and TRBJ2-5; a weak D match, TRBD1 (6 bases). This CDR3 comprises 15 residues. Trimming cost V 2 bases and J 5 bases, with 15 bases left between them. Germline CDR1 and CDR2: MNHNS and SASEGT. Here the CDR3 DNA reads TGTGCCAGCAGTGAATCACCAGGGGTCGGCGAGACCCAGTACTTC. As protein: CASSESPGVGETQYF.

The gene calls are TRBV28 and TRBJ1-4; 9 bases line up with TRBD1. The junction had 7 bases not matched to a gene; V was cut back by 9 bases and J by 2 bases. Germline assignment: CDR1 MDHEN and CDR2 SYDVKM. This CDR3 comprises 15 residues. The CDR3 reads CASIQGARTNEKLFF. CDR3 nucleotide sequence: TGTGCCAGTATACAGGGGGCAAGGACTAATGAAAAACTGTTTTTT.

This clonotype has at least ten counts. V is TRBV28 and J is TRBJ2-1; D may be TRBD1 (5 bases). CDR3 length equals 16 residues. The germline V gene has CDR1 MDHEN and CDR2 SYDVKM. The ends were cut back, 0 bases at V and 5 bases at J, with 14 bases in the middle. DNA of the CDR3: TGTGCCAGCAGTTTATGGGACCCTCAGGGTAACAATGAGCAGTTCTTC. Translation: CASSLWDPQGNNEQFF.

This clonotype showed up just a few times. The chain is built from TRBV4-3 and TRBJ2-7; D is perhaps TRBD2 (5 bases). Germline CDR1 is LGHNA and CDR2 is YSLEER. V was shortened by 1 base and J by 0 bases, with 10 bases between the two germline ends. The CDR3 runs 15 residues. This chain's CDR3 is CASSQVLGSSYEQYF. CDR3 nucleotide sequence: TGCGCCAGCAGCCAAGTTTTGGGGAGCTCCTACGAGCAGTACTTC.

There are a few counts of this clonotype. This chain connects TRBV4-1 to TRBJ2-2, with D uncertain. Germline V gene lookup returns CDR1 MGHRA and CDR2 YSYEKL. This CDR3 comprises 14 residues. The V and J ends lost 0 bases and 3 bases respectively, with 5 bases between them. The CDR3 loop reads CASSQEVDTGELFF. The CDR3 DNA reads TGCGCCAGCAGCCAAGAGGTCGACACCGGGGAGCTGTTTTTT.

In this sample, this clonotype turned up many times. V is TRBV28 and J is TRBJ2-1, with a weak D call TRBD2 (6 bases). Per germline, CDR1 MDHEN and CDR2 SYDVKM. V was trimmed by 3 bases and J by 3 bases, leaving 12 bases between them. This CDR3 comprises 15 residues. The DNA for the CDR3 is TGTGCCAGCAGTTTGGCGCGGGGAAACTACAATGAGCAGTTCTTC. Protein sequence: CASSLARGNYNEQFF. Drawing the rest from reference TRBV28 and TRBJ2-1, the complete variable domain is DVKVTQSSRYLVKRTGEKVFLECVQDMDHENMFWYRQDPGLGLRLIYFSYDVKMKEKGDIPEGYSVSREKKERFSLILESASTNQTSMYLCASSLARGNYNEQFFGPGTRLTVL.

This chain connects TRBV6-2 or TRBV6-3 to TRBJ2-1; D may be TRBD2 (6 bases). The germline V gene has CDR1 MNHEY and CDR2 SVGEGT. V was clipped by 3 bases and J by 4 bases, with 13 bases between them. The length of the CDR3 is 15 residues. In nucleotides, the CDR3 is TGTGCCAGCAGTTATATCGGTAGCGGATACAATGAGCAGTTCTTC. This sequence encodes CASSYIGSGYNEQFF.

This clonotype was observed many times. V and J are TRBV12-3 or TRBV12-4 and TRBJ1-3; TRBD1 might be the D (5 bases). Trimming shortened V by 8 bases and J by 0 bases, and 17 bases separated the two germline ends. CDR3 length: 16 amino acids. CDR3 in amino acids: CASGLSDSFSGNTIYF. In DNA form, the CDR3 reads TGTGCCAGCGGACTAAGCGACAGTTTCTCTGGAAACACCATATATTTT.

This clonotype was counted at least ten times. V gene TRBV6-2 or TRBV6-3 combines with J gene TRBJ1-1; no reliable D call. The CDR3 consists of 13 residues. The germline V and J ends were trimmed by 7 bases and 3 bases, with 12 bases remaining between them. Germline V gene sequence: CDR1 MNHEY, CDR2 SVGEGT. The CDR3 sequence: CASTPRSYTEAFF. In DNA form, the CDR3 reads TGTGCCAGCACCCCACGGTCGTACACTGAAGCTTTCTTT.

This clonotype showed up many times. This chain uses TRBV13 with TRBJ2-1; D is ambiguous. This CDR3 has 13 amino acids. Germline assignment: CDR1 PRHDT and CDR2 FYEKMQ (reference sequence). V gave up 7 bases and J gave up 0 bases, with 7 bases separating them. The CDR3 nucleotides are TGTGCCAGCACTAGGAGCTCCTACAATGAGCAGTTCTTC. Translation gives CASTRSSYNEQFF.

This clonotype showed up many times. V is TRBV20-1 and J is TRBJ2-7; 9 bases align to TRBD1. Losses at the gene ends were 6 bases for V and 2 bases for J; bases not matched to a gene: 8. The CDR3 runs 14 residues. The germline CDR1 and CDR2 sequences are DFQATT and SNEGSKA (reference sequence). CDR3 bases: TGCAGTGCCCAGCCGGGACAGGGTCCCTACGAGCAGTACTTC. It translates to CSAQPGQGPYEQYF.

The chain recombines TRBV9 with TRBJ1-2; 7 positions match TRBD1. This CDR3 contains 12 residues. With 3 bases clipped from V and 8 bases from J, the junction kept 4 bases outside the gene matches. Germline loops: CDR1 SGDLS, CDR2 YYNGEE. The CDR3 loop reads CASSGDSKGYTF. The CDR3 DNA is TGTGCCAGCAGCGGGGACAGCAAAGGCTACACCTTC.

This clonotype was recorded a few times. The CDR3 does not close with the conserved phenylalanine or tryptophan, likely indicating a read error. The rearrangement uses TRBV2 and TRBJ2-5, with 12 bases lining up with TRBD1. CDR3 size: 16 residues. Germline V gene lookup returns CDR1 SNHLY and CDR2 FYNNEI. The CDR3 sequence: CAGSEVGQGAWETQYV. Here the CDR3 DNA reads TGTGCCGGCAGTGAAGTGGGACAGGGGGCCTGGGAGACCCAGTACGTC.

The rearrangement links TRBV29-1 to TRBJ2-1; 16 positions match TRBD2. The CDR3 spans 14 residues. From germline, CDR1 is SQVTM and CDR2 ANQGSEA. V was pared by 7 bases and J by 9 bases, with 6 bases of the junction left unmatched. CDR3 in amino acids: CSAQGTSGRGEQFF. DNA of the CDR3: TGCAGCGCCCAAGGGACTAGCGGGAGGGGTGAGCAGTTCTTC.

The sample holds many counts of this clonotype. The rearrangement links TRBV7-2 to TRBJ2-1; 7 nucleotides align to TRBD2. V was clipped by 5 bases and J by 3 bases; unmatched bases: 10. CDR1 and CDR2 from the germline V gene are SGHTA and FQGNSA. The CDR3 runs to 16 residues. The CDR3 coding sequence is TGTGCCAGCAGCGGGAGAGGGAGGGCGTACTACAATGAGCAGTTCTTC. It encodes CASSGRGRAYYNEQFF.

About this clonotype: A read error may produce the germline difference seen at one junction end. The CDR3 spells CSAYPGTGTYSEQFF. The CDR3 DNA reads TGCAGTGCTTATCCTGGGACAGGCACGTACAGTGAGCAGTTCTTC. The rearrangement links TRBV20-1 to TRBJ2-1, with TRBD1 matching 8 bases. The V gene's germline CDR1 is DFQATT and CDR2 SNEGSKA (reference sequence). This CDR3 comprises 15 residues.